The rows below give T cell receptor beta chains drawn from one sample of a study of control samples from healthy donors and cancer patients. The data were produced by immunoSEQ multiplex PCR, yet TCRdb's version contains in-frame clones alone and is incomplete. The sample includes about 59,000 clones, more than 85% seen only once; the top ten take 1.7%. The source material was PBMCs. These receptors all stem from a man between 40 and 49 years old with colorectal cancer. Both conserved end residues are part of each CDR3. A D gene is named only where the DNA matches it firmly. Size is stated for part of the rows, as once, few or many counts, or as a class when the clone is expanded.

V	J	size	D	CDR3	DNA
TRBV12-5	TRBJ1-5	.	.	CASGLNGINQPQHF	TGTGCTAGTGGTTTGAACGGAATTAATCAGCCCCAGCATTTT
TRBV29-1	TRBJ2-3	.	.	CSVQRGSRDTQYF	TGCAGCGTTCAAAGGGGGTCCAGGGATACGCAGTATTTT
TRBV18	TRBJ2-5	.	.	CASSEGTGSSETQYF	TGTGCCAGCTCGGAGGGTACCGGGTCCTCGGAGACCCAGTACTTC
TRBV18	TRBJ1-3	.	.	CASSLAGYTIYF	TGTGCCAGCTCACTTGCCGGTTACACCATATATTTT
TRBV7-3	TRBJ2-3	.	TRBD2	CASSLGERGVDTQYF	TGTGCCAGCAGCTTAGGGGAGCGGGGGGTAGATACGCAGTATTTT
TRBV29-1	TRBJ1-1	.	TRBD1	CSVRDSSTEAFF	TGCAGCGTTCGGGACAGCAGCACTGAAGCTTTCTTT
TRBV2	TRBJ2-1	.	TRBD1	CASESSGTGWYNEQFF	TGTGCCAGCGAATCGTCCGGGACAGGTTGGTACAATGAGCAGTTCTTC
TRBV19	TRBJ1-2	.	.	CASTKVSTLGYGYTF	TGTGCCAGTACTAAAGTAAGCACACTGGGCTATGGCTACACCTTC
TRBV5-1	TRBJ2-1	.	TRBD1	CASSSRDRGRDEQFF	TGCGCCAGCAGCAGCCGGGACAGGGGGAGGGATGAGCAGTTCTTC
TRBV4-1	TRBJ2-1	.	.	CASSQNRNNEQFF	TGCGCCAGCAGCCAAAACCGAAACAATGAGCAGTTCTTC
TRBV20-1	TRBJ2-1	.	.	CSLGGNEQFF	TGCAGCCTCGGGGGAAATGAGCAGTTCTTC
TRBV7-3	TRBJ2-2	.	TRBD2	CASSLKLAGTGELFF	TGTGCCAGCAGCTTAAAACTAGCGGGTACCGGGGAGCTGTTTTTT
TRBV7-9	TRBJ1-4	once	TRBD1	CASSAEGQIEKLFF	TGTGCCAGCAGCGCAGAGGGACAGATCGAAAAACTGTTTTTT
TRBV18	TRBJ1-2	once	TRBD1	CASSEILQGSGYGYTF	TGTGCCAGCTCAGAAATCTTACAGGGGAGCGGCTATGGCTACACCTTC
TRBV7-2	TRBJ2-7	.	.	CASSTQGYEQYF	TGTGCCAGCAGCACTCAGGGGTACGAGCAGTACTTC
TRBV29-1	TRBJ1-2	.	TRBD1	CSGRDSYGYTF	TGCAGCGGCCGGGACAGCTATGGCTACACCTTC
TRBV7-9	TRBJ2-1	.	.	CASSLPAVNEQFF	TGTGCCAGCAGCTTACCTGCGGTGAATGAGCAGTTCTTC
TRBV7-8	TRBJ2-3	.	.	CASSSLPGGTDTQYF	TGTGCCAGCAGCAGCCTCCCGGGGGGCACAGATACGCAGTATTTT
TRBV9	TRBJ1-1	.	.	CASGVGVSNTEAFF	TGTGCCAGCGGGGTTGGGGTTTCGAACACTGAAGCTTTCTTT
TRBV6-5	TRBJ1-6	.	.	CASDPGQTYNSPLHF	TGTGCCAGCGATCCAGGACAGACTTATAATTCACCCCTCCACTTT
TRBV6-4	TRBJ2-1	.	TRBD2	CASRRLAGNPEQFF	TGTGCCAGCAGGAGACTAGCGGGGAACCCTGAGCAGTTCTTC
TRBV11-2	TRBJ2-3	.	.	CASSLVVGYTDTQYF	TGTGCCAGCAGCTTAGTGGTCGGCTACACAGATACGCAGTATTTT
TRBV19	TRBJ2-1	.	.	CASKDSGAYNEQFF	TGTGCCAGTAAGGATAGCGGCGCCTACAATGAGCAGTTCTTC
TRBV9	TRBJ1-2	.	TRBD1	CASNRGGGYTF	TGTGCCAGCAACCGAGGGGGCGGCTACACCTTC
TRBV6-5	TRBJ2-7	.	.	CASSPRPFAEQYF	TGTGCCAGCAGTCCCCGACCCTTTGCCGAGCAGTACTTC
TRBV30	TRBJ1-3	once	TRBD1	CAGIQGTGNTIYF	TGTGCCGGTATACAGGGGACTGGAAACACCATATATTTT
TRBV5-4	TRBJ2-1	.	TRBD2	CASSPRRGAYNEQFF	TGTGCCAGCAGTCCTAGGCGGGGGGCATACAATGAGCAGTTCTTC
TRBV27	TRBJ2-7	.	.	CASSLVGGSDYEQYF	TGTGCCAGCAGTTTAGTAGGGGGGTCGGACTACGAGCAGTACTTC
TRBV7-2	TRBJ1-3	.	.	CASSLDRAGNTIYF	TGTGCCAGCAGCTTAGACAGGGCTGGAAACACCATATATTTT
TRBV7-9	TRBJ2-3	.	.	CASSSERGMQYF	TGTGCCAGCAGCTCGGAGAGGGGTATGCAGTATTTT
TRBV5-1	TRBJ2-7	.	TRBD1	CASTGVLGEQYF	TGCGCCAGTACAGGGGTTTTGGGCGAGCAGTACTTC
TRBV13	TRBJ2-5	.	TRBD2	CASSSSQARLAGGSQETQYF	TGTGCCAGCAGCTCTAGCCAGGCCCGACTAGCGGGGGGCTCCCAAGAGACCCAGTACTTC
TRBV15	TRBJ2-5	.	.	CATSKYGQQETQYF	TGTGCCACCAGCAAATACGGACAGCAAGAGACCCAGTACTTC
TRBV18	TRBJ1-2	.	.	CASSPQYSGENGYTF	TGTGCCAGCTCACCTCAATACAGCGGAGAGAATGGCTACACCTTC
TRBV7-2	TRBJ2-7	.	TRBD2	CASSLGLAGGQDEQYF	TGTGCCAGCAGCTTAGGACTAGCGGGGGGGCAGGACGAGCAGTACTTC
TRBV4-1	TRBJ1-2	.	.	CASSQGQMGNGYTF	TGCGCCAGCAGCCAAGGACAGATGGGCAATGGCTACACCTTC
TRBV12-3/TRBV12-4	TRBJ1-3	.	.	CASSFGNTIYF	TGTGCCAGCAGCTTTGGAAACACCATATATTTT
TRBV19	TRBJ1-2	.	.	CASSKTAVANYGYTF	TGTGCCAGTAGTAAGACGGCAGTGGCGAACTATGGCTACACCTTC
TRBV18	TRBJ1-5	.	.	CASSPTRGNQPQHF	TGTGCCAGCTCACCAACGCGAGGCAATCAGCCCCAGCATTTT
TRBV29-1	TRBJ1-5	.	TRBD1	CSVWLAQGGAHNQPQHF	TGCAGCGTCTGGTTGGCTCAGGGGGGGGCCCACAATCAGCCCCAGCATTTT